The following is a TCR beta chain sequence with its context. The entry originates in a study of cytomegalovirus exposure and HLA in healthy donors. Across the whole study: The study's early data release held tens of millions of unique TCRs from HLA-typed donors.

A multiplex PCR was run with 60 Vbeta primers and 13 Jbeta primers. Profiled with immunoSEQ multiplex PCR; TCRdb holds only in-frame clones, not every one. The data show roughly 110,000 clones, 77% seen once. The germline V gene has CDR1 LNHDA and CDR2 SQIVND (reference sequence). The CDR3 spans 13 residues. Trimming took off 5 bases at V and 1 base at J, with 8 bases between the two ends. The chain joins TRBV19 to TRBJ1-1; D is possibly TRBD1 (5 bases). Sequenced sample: PBMCs. The sequence derives from a man aged 40-50 years in good health and CMV-seropositive. CDR3 bases: TGTGCCAGTAGTGTCCAGGGGAACACTGAAGCTTTCTTT. The encoded protein is CASSVQGNTEAFF.